Sequencing of this T cell receptor beta chain was carried out in a study of Ad26.COV2.S vaccination and SARS-CoV-2 variants. The length of the CDR3 is 14 residues. V was shortened by 6 bases and J by 9 bases, with 19 bases between the two germline ends. Germline V gives CDR1 SGDLS, CDR2 YYNGEE. Notes on the study in general: Participants given vaccine showed non-spike TCR breadth similar to that of placebo recipients.

With respect to this clone: What it binds is unknown.

This sample's treatment: some 19 received Ad26.COV2.S at low or high dose, single or two shots; 5 received placebo; per-sample allocation not given. Specimens were obtained on day 63 following the first vaccine or placebo injection. Sequencing used immunoSEQ multiplex PCR; TCRdb keeps in-frame clones, though not all of them. The table records around 340,000 clones, around 89% of them present only once. This chain connects TRBV9 to TRBJ2-1; weak D call: TRBD2 (5 bases). Sequences were derived from peripheral blood, sampled in a trial of Ad26.COV2.S vaccine versus placebo. This clonotype was obtained from a person aged 18-60 years who received the Ad26.COV2.S COVID-19 vaccine or a placebo. CDR3: CASTLNFGETEQFF. In DNA form, the CDR3 reads TGTGCCAGCACCTTAAACTTCGGGGAGACTGAGCAGTTCTTC. The variable domain in full, completed from reference TRBV9 and TRBJ2-1, reads DSGVTQTPKHLITATGQRVTLRCSPRSGDLSVYWYQQSLDQGLQFLIQYYNGEERAKGNILERFSAQQFPDLHSELNLSSLELGDSALYFCASTLNFGETEQFFGPGTRLTVL.